This TCR beta chain was sequenced during a study of T cell responses to AZD1222 COVID-19 vaccine. Notes on the study in general: Receipt of two AZD1222 doses was followed by a rise in Spike-specific TCR breadth and depth. Seropositive AZD1222 recipients at baseline numbered only 6 or 7.

Repertoires were generated with immunoSEQ multiplex PCR, while TCRdb's copy carries only in-frame clones and drops some. The table includes 90,000 to 150,000 clones, roughly 90% detected once. This clone appeared a single time. Its cognate antigen is unknown. Germline CDR1 is LNHNV and CDR2 is YYDKDF (reference sequence). This CDR3 comprises 15 residues. Trimming at V came to 7 bases and at J to 1 base, leaving 8 bases not matched to a gene. This TCR was recovered from an adult in good health. The sample was peripheral blood, taken on day 0 of AZD1222 vaccination. The rearrangement joins TRBV15 to TRBJ2-7; 9 bases are a match to TRBD1. CDR3 loop: CATNAGTGRSYEQYF. CDR3 DNA sequence: TGTGCCACCAACGCTGGGACAGGGAGGTCCTACGAGCAGTACTTC.